This T cell receptor (beta chain) appears in the sequencing data of a study of cytomegalovirus exposure and HLA in healthy donors. Primers: 60 Vbeta forward and 13 Jbeta reverse. Measured with immunoSEQ multiplex PCR; TCRdb has only the in-frame clones, and not every one. The table records about 120,000 clones, roughly 79% of them present only once. In germline, CDR1 is MGHDK, CDR2 SYGVNS. J was trimmed by 7 bases and V by 4 bases; bases with no gene match: 3. The CDR3 is 14 residues long. The sample was PBMCs. The TCR sequence derives from a woman between 25 and 40 years old in good health and CMV-seronegative. This chain joins TRBV25-1 and TRBJ1-6; 8 nucleotides line up with TRBD1. CDR3 residues: CASSGTGWNSPLHF. CDR3 DNA sequence: TGTGCCAGCAGTGGGACAGGGTGGAATTCACCCCTCCACTTT.